These 30 T cell receptor beta chains originate from one sample sequenced in a study of a mutant IDH1 vaccine in newly diagnosed glioma. The time point is: baseline, week 1 (first vaccination visit). Treatment specified: pre-vaccination baseline after standard-of-care therapy. Method: immunoSEQ multiplex PCR; TCRdb's copy keeps in-frame clones and lacks some. The table lists fewer than 50,000 clones, roughly 92% of them singletons. This specimen was PBMCs, taken from a glioma patient treated with radiotherapy, temozolomide or both. All receptors derive from a young man with glioma.

The V gene is TRBV2, the J gene TRBJ1-6; 7 bases agree with TRBD1. Looked up from germline, CDR1 is SNHLY and CDR2 is FYNNEI. CDR3 size: 15 residues. V lost 6 bases, J lost 9 bases, and 11 bases stayed unmatched. The CDR3 nucleotides read TGTGCCAGCAGCCCATCCGACAGGGTTCGTTCACCCCTCCACTTT. This codes for CASSPSDRVRSPLHF.

This clone was observed once. This chain joins TRBV6-5 and TRBJ2-1; 9 nucleotides line up with TRBD2. V lost 6 bases and J lost 6; bases outside the gene matches: 6. The CDR3 loop spans 14 amino acids. Germline CDR1 is MNHEY and CDR2 is SVGAGI. The CDR3 DNA sequence: TGTGCCAGCAGCCGAACTAGCGGGCGCAATGAGCAGTTCTTC. Its protein product is CASSRTSGRNEQFF.

The CDR3 spells CASSHAGTSGNEQFF. DNA for the CDR3: TGCGCCAGCAGCCATGCGGGGACTAGCGGGAACGAGCAGTTCTTC. The chain couples TRBV4-1 to TRBJ2-1, with 13 bases fitting TRBD2. The germline gives CDR1 MGHRA, CDR2 YSYEKL. The CDR3 sequence is 15 residues long. Unmatched junction bases numbered 6, after V lost 3 bases and J lost 10 bases.

J is TRBJ2-6 and V is TRBV25-1; weak D call: TRBD2 (6 bases). Deletions cut 3 bases from V and 2 bases from J, with 8 bases between. Germline V CDR1 and CDR2: MGHDK, SYGVNS. The CDR3 loop spans 15 amino acids. CDR3 residues: CASSEGGAGANVLTF. CDR3 DNA sequence: TGTGCCAGCAGTGAGGGGGGAGCTGGGGCCAACGTCCTGACTTTC.

The rearrangement joins TRBV5-1 to TRBJ2-7, with TRBD2 as a possible D gene (6 bases). Trimming cost V 5 bases and J 6 bases, with 12 bases left between them. In germline, CDR1 is SGHRS, CDR2 YFSETQ. CDR3 length equals 12 residues. CDR3 in amino acids: CASRGDGGEQYF. Written as DNA, the CDR3 is TGCGCCAGCAGGGGGGACGGGGGCGAGCAGTACTTC.

This clone was found once. The chain links TRBV7-2 to TRBJ1-5; no clear D gene. Trimming took 5 bases from V and 0 from J, leaving 11 bases between them. From germline, CDR1 is SGHTA and CDR2 FQGNSA. CDR3 length: 15 amino acids. The CDR3 reads CASSLLGYSNQPQHF. CDR3 DNA sequence: TGTGCCAGCAGCCTACTGGGGTATAGCAATCAGCCCCAGCATTTT.

The V gene is TRBV5-6, the J gene TRBJ2-5, with 8 nucleotides matching TRBD1. Germline V CDR1 and CDR2: SGHDT, YYEEEE. This CDR3 region has 16 residues. V was pared by 0 bases and J by 5 bases, with 9 bases of the junction left unmatched. The CDR3 DNA follows: TGTGCCAGCAGCTTGGACGGCAGGGGGCCTGGCGAGACCCAGTACTTC. As protein: CASSLDGRGPGETQYF.

This clone was picked up one time. The rearrangement links TRBV27 to TRBJ1-5, with TRBD1 as a possible D gene (6 bases). V was trimmed by 8 bases and J by 0 bases, leaving 14 bases between them. Germline V gene data show CDR1 as MNHEY and CDR2 as SMNVEV (reference sequence). The CDR3 runs to 15 residues. The CDR3 sequence is CASGRNRDSNQPQHF. In nucleotides, the CDR3 is TGTGCCAGCGGTCGAAACAGGGATAGCAATCAGCCCCAGCATTTT.

The chain carries TRBV7-9 and TRBJ1-4; D is undetermined. Trimming stripped 1 base from V and 2 bases from J, with 5 bases between. Germline CDR1 SEHNR, CDR2 FQNEAQ (reference sequence). This CDR3 contains 14 residues. Here the CDR3 DNA reads TGTGCCAGCAGCTTAGAATCCACTAATGAAAAACTGTTTTTT. This gives the protein CASSLESTNEKLFF.

The chain uses TRBV2 and TRBJ2-3, with TRBD2 as a possible D gene (5 bases). Deletions cut 0 bases from V and 6 bases from J, with 13 bases between. The CDR3 loop spans 15 amino acids. Germline V gene lookup returns CDR1 SNHLY and CDR2 FYNNEI. In DNA form, the CDR3 reads TGTGCCAGCAGTGAAGCGGGTCCCCCGGGGGATACGCAGTATTTT. Its translation: CASSEAGPPGDTQYF.

V gene TRBV30 combines with J gene TRBJ1-1, with no clear D. CDR3 size: 13 residues. The germline CDR1 and CDR2 sequences are GTSNPN and SVGIG (reference sequence). Trimming removed 1 base from V and 9 bases from J, with 15 bases in between. The CDR3 spells CAWSGDTRTQAFF. The DNA of the CDR3 is TGTGCCTGGAGTGGTGACACTCGTACGCAAGCTTTCTTT.

This chain links TRBV6-1 with TRBJ1-2; 8 bases fit TRBD1. The germline CDR1 and CDR2 sequences are MNHNS and SASEGT. Trimming at V came to 7 bases and at J to 8 bases, leaving 9 bases not matched to a gene. The CDR3 is made up of 13 amino acids. This CDR3 reads CASKRQGAEGYTF. The CDR3 coding sequence is TGTGCCAGCAAACGGCAGGGGGCTGAGGGCTACACCTTC.

The chain links TRBV6-5 to TRBJ1-4, with D hard to call. The ends were cut back, 7 bases at V and 3 bases at J, with 9 bases in the middle. Per the germline V gene, CDR1 is MNHEY and CDR2 is SVGAGI. This CDR3 spans 13 amino acids. The DNA of the CDR3 is TGTGCCAGCACGAGGGCAGCTAATGAAAAACTGTTTTTT. Protein: CASTRAANEKLFF.

This chain joins TRBV4-3 and TRBJ1-2, with D possibly TRBD1 on 5 matching bases. V was pared by 1 base and J by 4 bases, with 7 bases between. Germline CDR1 LGHNA, CDR2 YSLEER. CDR3 length: 13 amino acids. DNA of the CDR3: TGCGCCAGCAGCCAAGCAGGGACCTATGGCTACACCTTC. As protein: CASSQAGTYGYTF.

The table lists this clone with a count of one. CDR3 loop: CASSQADRGTQYF. The CDR3 bases are TGCGCCAGCAGCCAAGCTGACCGGGGCACGCAGTATTTT. The chain joins TRBV4-1 to TRBJ2-3; tentatively, D is TRBD1 or TRBD2 (5 bases each). V dropped 1 base and J dropped 9 bases, with 11 bases sitting between them. The CDR3 spans 13 residues. Germline V CDR1 and CDR2: MGHRA, YSYEKL.

This clone has only a few counts. The chain couples TRBV7-9 to TRBJ2-7; perhaps TRBD1 as D (6 bases). Per the germline V gene, CDR1 is SEHNR and CDR2 is FQNEAQ (reference sequence). The CDR3 is made up of 15 amino acids. V was shortened by 1 base and J by 3 bases, with 13 bases between the two germline ends. The CDR3 DNA is TGTGCCAGCAGCTTAGATGCTACAGGGAACTACGAGCAGTACTTC. Its translation: CASSLDATGNYEQYF.

The chain has TRBV6-6 and TRBJ1-5; D is ambiguous. V gave up 2 bases and J gave up 1 base, with 6 bases separating them. Germline CDR1 is MNHNY and CDR2 is SVGAGI (reference sequence). The CDR3 loop spans 14 amino acids. The CDR3 loop reads CASSYLLSNQPQHF. The CDR3, as DNA: TGTGCCAGCAGTTACCTGTTAAGCAATCAGCCCCAGCATTTT.

V and J are TRBV10-3 and TRBJ2-1, with 7 nucleotides matching TRBD2. Germline CDR1 reads ENHRY; CDR2 reads SYGVKD. There are 15 residues in the CDR3. J lost 4 bases, V lost 3 bases, and 6 bases had no gene match. CDR3 coding DNA: TGTGCCATCAGTGATCCGAGCGGGATTTACAATGAGCAGTTCTTC. It encodes CAISDPSGIYNEQFF.

V and J are TRBV6-1 and TRBJ2-5; no definite D call. This CDR3 region has 13 residues. Germline V gene lookup returns CDR1 MNHNS and CDR2 SASEGT. Trimming left V 4 bases short and J 3 bases short, with 9 bases between. The CDR3 spells CASSGETKETQYF. DNA for the CDR3: TGTGCCAGCAGTGGAGAGACCAAAGAGACCCAGTACTTC.

The rearrangement links TRBV2 to TRBJ2-7, with TRBD2 matching over 7 bases. CDR1 and CDR2 (germline): SNHLY, FYNNEI. After removal of 7 bases from V and 5 bases from J, the junction contained 11 bases not matched to a gene. The CDR3 has 14 residues. CDR3 DNA sequence: TGTGCCAGCAAACTTGAGCGGGACCTCCACGAGCAGTACTTC. This sequence encodes CASKLERDLHEQYF.

This chain links TRBV29-1 with TRBJ2-3, with 10 bases that match TRBD1. The V gene end was trimmed by 3 bases and the J gene end by 3 bases; junction bases not matched to a gene: 6. The length of the CDR3 is 15 residues. The V gene's germline CDR1 is SQVTM and CDR2 ANQGSEA. This chain's CDR3 is CSVEGQGQGTDTQYF. CDR3 sequence (DNA): TGCAGCGTTGAGGGACAGGGGCAGGGTACAGATACGCAGTATTTT.

The CDR3 spells CASSPDNRGTASNEKLFF. The CDR3 coding sequence is TGTGCCAGTAGTCCGGATAACCGGGGGACAGCCAGTAATGAAAAACTGTTTTTT. This rearrangement joins TRBV19 to TRBJ1-4; TRBD1 matches at 7 bases. The CDR3 contains 18 residues. V dropped 5 bases and J dropped 4; count of bases not matched to a gene: 16. The germline V gene encodes CDR1 LNHDA and CDR2 SQIVND (reference sequence). The complete variable domain, with remaining parts taken from reference TRBV19 and TRBJ1-4, reads DGGITQSPKYLFRKEGQNVTLSCEQNLNHDAMYWYRQDPGQGLRLIYYSQIVNDFQKGDIAEGYSVSREKKESFPLTVTSAQKNPTAFYLCASSPDNRGTASNEKLFFGSGTQLSVL.

The chain couples TRBV18 to TRBJ1-4, with TRBD1 matching 10 bases. Trimming cost V 3 bases and J 5 bases; bases outside gene matches: 6. The CDR3 totals 16 residues. In germline, CDR1 is KGHSH, CDR2 LQKENI. The CDR3 coding sequence is TGTGCCAGCTCACCGACAGGGGGCCCTCGCAATGAAAAACTGTTTTTT. It codes for CASSPTGGPRNEKLFF.

The sample holds one count of this clone. This chain connects TRBV29-1 to TRBJ1-4; D is unresolved. V lost 5 bases and J 4 bases, leaving 5 bases between the germline ends. In germline, CDR1 is SQVTM, CDR2 ANQGSEA. CDR3 size: 11 residues. The CDR3 DNA follows: TGCAGCGTTTCCTATAATGAAAAACTGTTTTTT. Protein product: CSVSYNEKLFF.

This chain joins TRBV27 and TRBJ2-1; D may be TRBD2 (6 bases). The V end was cut by 6 bases, the J end by 0 bases, with 12 bases between. Germline lookup yields CDR1 MNHEY and CDR2 SMNVEV (reference sequence). This CDR3 contains 15 residues. CDR3 amino acids: CASRGGISSYNEQFF. For the CDR3, the DNA is TGTGCCAGCAGAGGCGGGATCAGCTCCTACAATGAGCAGTTCTTC.

V gene TRBV5-6 combines with J gene TRBJ1-2; 8 bases fit TRBD1. Germline V lookup: CDR1 SGHDT, CDR2 YYEEEE. The CDR3 runs 16 residues. V was clipped by 1 base and J by 2 bases; unmatched bases: 7. The CDR3 sequence: CASSLPPGQANYGYTF. The CDR3 DNA is TGTGCCAGCAGCTTGCCCCCGGGACAGGCAAACTATGGCTACACCTTC. The variable domain in full, with the rest retrieved from reference TRBV5-6 and TRBJ1-2, is DAGVTQSPTHLIKTRGQQVTLRCSPKSGHDTVSWYQQALGQGPQFIFQYYEEEERQRGNFPDRFSGHQFPNYSSELNVNALLLGDSALYLCASSLPPGQANYGYTFGSGTRLTVV.

The chain is built from TRBV10-3 and TRBJ2-7; 7 nucleotides align to TRBD2. Germline V gene data show CDR1 as ENHRY and CDR2 as SYGVKD. The CDR3 is made up of 14 amino acids. The trim removed 7 bases at V and 1 base at J, leaving 7 bases unmatched. As DNA, the CDR3 is TGTGCCATCACAAGTATAGCGGGTTCCTACGAGCAGTACTTC. Translating gives CAITSIAGSYEQYF.

The chain employs TRBV6-6 and TRBJ1-1; D possibly corresponds to TRBD1 (5 bases). Germline CDR1 and CDR2: MNHNY and SVGAGI (reference sequence). V lost 6 bases and J 4 bases, leaving 12 bases between the germline ends. The CDR3 runs to 13 residues. The CDR3 is CASSGASGTEAFF. The CDR3 nucleotides read TGTGCCAGCAGCGGGGCCTCAGGCACTGAAGCTTTCTTT.

This clone was detected once. The chain joins TRBV2 to TRBJ2-5; 10 positions match TRBD2. The CDR3 runs to 15 residues. Germline V gene data show CDR1 as SNHLY and CDR2 as FYNNEI. Germline trimming cut 8 bases from V and 4 bases from J; bases unmatched to any gene: 10. The CDR3 coding sequence is TGTGCCAGCGGGGGACCCGGGACTAGCGTAGAGACCCAGTACTTC. It yields the protein CASGGPGTSVETQYF. The full variable domain, its missing parts supplied by reference TRBV2 and TRBJ2-5, is EPEVTQTPSHQVTQMGQEVILRCVPISNHLYFYWYRQILGQKVEFLVSFYNNEISEKSEIFDDQFSVERPDGSNFTLKIRSTKLEDSAMYFCASGGPGTSVETQYFGPGTRLLVL.

This chain joins TRBV7-9 and TRBJ1-4; TRBD1 aligns across 7 bases. This CDR3 is 14 amino acids long. The ends lost 5 bases at V and 4 bases at J; junction bases unmatched: 4. CDR1 is SEHNR and CDR2 is FQNEAQ in the germline V gene (reference sequence). In DNA, the CDR3 is TGTGCCAGCAGCACACGACAGGGTAATGAAAAACTGTTTTTT. It encodes CASSTRQGNEKLFF.